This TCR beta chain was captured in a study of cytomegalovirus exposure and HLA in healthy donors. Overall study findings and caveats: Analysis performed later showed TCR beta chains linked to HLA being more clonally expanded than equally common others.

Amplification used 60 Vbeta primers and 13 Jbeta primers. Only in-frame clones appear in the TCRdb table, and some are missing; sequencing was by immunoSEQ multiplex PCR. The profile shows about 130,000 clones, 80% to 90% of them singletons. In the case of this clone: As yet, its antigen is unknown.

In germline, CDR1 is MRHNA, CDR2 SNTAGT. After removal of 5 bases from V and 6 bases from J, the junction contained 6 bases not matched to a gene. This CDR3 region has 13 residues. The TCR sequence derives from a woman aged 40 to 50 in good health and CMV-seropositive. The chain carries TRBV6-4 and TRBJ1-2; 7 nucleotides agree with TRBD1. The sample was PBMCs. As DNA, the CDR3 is TGTGCCAGCAGTCCACAGGGGATCAATGGCTACACCTTC. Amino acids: CASSPQGINGYTF.